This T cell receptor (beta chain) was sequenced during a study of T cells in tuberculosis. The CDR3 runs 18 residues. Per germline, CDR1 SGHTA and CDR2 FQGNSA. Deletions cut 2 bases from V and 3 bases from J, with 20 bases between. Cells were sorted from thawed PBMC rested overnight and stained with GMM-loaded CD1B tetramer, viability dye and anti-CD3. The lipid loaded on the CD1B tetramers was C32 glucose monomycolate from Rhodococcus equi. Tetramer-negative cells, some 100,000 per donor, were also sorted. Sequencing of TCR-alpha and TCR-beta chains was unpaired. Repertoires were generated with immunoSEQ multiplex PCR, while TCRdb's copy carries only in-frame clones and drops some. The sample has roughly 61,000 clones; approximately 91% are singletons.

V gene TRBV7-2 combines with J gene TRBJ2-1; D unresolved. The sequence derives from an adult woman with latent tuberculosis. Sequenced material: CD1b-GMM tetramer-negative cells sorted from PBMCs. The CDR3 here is CASSLRPPLPGNYNEQFF. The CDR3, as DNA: TGTGCCAGCAGCTTACGACCTCCTTTACCGGGTAACTACAATGAGCAGTTCTTC.